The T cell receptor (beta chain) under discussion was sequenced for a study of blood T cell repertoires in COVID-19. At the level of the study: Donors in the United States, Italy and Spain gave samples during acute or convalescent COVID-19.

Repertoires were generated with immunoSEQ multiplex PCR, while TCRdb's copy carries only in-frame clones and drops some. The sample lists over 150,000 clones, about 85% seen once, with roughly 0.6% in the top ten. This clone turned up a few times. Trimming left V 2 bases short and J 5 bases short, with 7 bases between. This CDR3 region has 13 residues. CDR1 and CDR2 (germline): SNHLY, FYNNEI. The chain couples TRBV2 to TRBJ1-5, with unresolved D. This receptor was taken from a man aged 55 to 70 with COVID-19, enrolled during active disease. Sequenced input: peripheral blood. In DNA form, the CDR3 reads TGTGCCAGCAGTGAAAGGGAGTATCAGCCCCAGCATTTT. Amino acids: CASSEREYQPQHF.